This passage covers 14 T cell receptor beta chains from one sample sequenced in a study of blood T cells in healthy people across ages. It was with a sample-barcoded 5' primer and a J-beta primer mix that a second PCR of about 6 to 12 cycles was run. One entry per CDR3 protein results from TCRdb running MiXCR on the 5' RACE reads. Here the sample spans 1.5 million to 2 million distinct CDR3 sequences, about 49% being singletons. Sequencing was done on a sample of blood. These receptors all come from a woman aged 40 to 55 in good health.

The CDR3 bases are TGCGCCAGCAGCTTGGGAGAGAGCCCAAAGACCCAGTACTTC. Translation: CASSLGESPKTQYF. The J gene is TRBJ2-5, the V gene TRBV5-1; no firm D call. This CDR3 is 14 amino acids long. Germline CDR1 is SGHRS and CDR2 is YFSETQ. Trimming stripped 0 bases from V and 6 bases from J, with 12 bases between.

This clonotype has just a few counts. This chain connects TRBV20-1 to TRBJ2-5; TRBD2 matches at 10 bases. Germline lookup yields CDR1 DFQATT and CDR2 SNEGSKA (reference sequence). The CDR3 has 14 residues. Trimming took 2 bases from V and 4 from J; bases not matched to a gene: 4. CDR3 sequence: CSARRASGGETQYF. Written as DNA, the CDR3 is TGCAGTGCTAGACGGGCTAGCGGGGGAGAGACCCAGTACTTC.

This clonotype has a handful of counts. The chain links TRBV20-1 to TRBJ2-3, with 9 bases matching TRBD1. The CDR3 runs 12 residues. Germline V lookup: CDR1 DFQATT, CDR2 SNEGSKA (reference sequence). In DNA, the CDR3 is TGCAGCGCCCGGACAGGGGCAGATACGCAGTATTTT. It is translated as CSARTGADTQYF.

In this sample, this clonotype turned up many times. The V call is TRBV20-1, the J call TRBJ1-2, with TRBD1 identical over 7 bases. The junction had 5 bases not matched to a gene; V was cut back by 3 bases and J by 4 bases. Germline V gene lookup returns CDR1 DFQATT and CDR2 SNEGSKA (reference sequence). The CDR3 has 13 residues. The CDR3 coding sequence is TGCAGTGCTAGTAGACAGGGAATCTATGGCTACACCTTC. Protein sequence: CSASRQGIYGYTF.

V is TRBV4-2 and J is TRBJ1-2, with a possible D match to TRBD1 (5 bases). The germline V gene has CDR1 LGHNA and CDR2 YNFKEQ. This CDR3 spans 16 amino acids. With 4 bases removed from V and 3 bases from J, the gap between germline ends came to 18 bases. The CDR3 here is CASSPMVGTVDYGYTF. The CDR3 nucleotides read TGTGCCAGCAGCCCGATGGTCGGGACGGTGGACTATGGCTACACCTTC.

The genes are TRBV20-1 and TRBJ1-6, with 8 bases that match TRBD1. The junction had 10 bases not matched to a gene; V was cut back by 3 bases and J by 9 bases. This CDR3 comprises 15 residues. Germline assignment: CDR1 DFQATT and CDR2 SNEGSKA (reference sequence). Here the CDR3 reads CSARGRQGKSSPLHF. The CDR3 DNA follows: TGCAGTGCTAGGGGTCGACAGGGGAAAAGTTCACCCCTCCACTTT.

This clonotype was picked up a small number of times. J is TRBJ2-3 and V is TRBV9; no firm D call. Trimming left V 3 bases short and J 1 base short, with 9 bases between. Germline lookup yields CDR1 SGDLS and CDR2 YYNGEE. CDR3 length equals 14 residues. CDR3 amino acids: CASSGVGGTDTQYF. The CDR3, as DNA: TGTGCCAGCAGCGGGGTTGGGGGCACAGATACGCAGTATTTT. The full variable domain, its missing parts supplied by reference TRBV9 and TRBJ2-3, is DSGVTQTPKHLITATGQRVTLRCSPRSGDLSVYWYQQSLDQGLQFLIQYYNGEERAKGNILERFSAQQFPDLHSELNLSSLELGDSALYFCASSGVGGTDTQYFGPGTRLTVL.

In the case of this clonotype: A junction end diverges from the germline sequence, so it may reflect a read error. This chain joins TRBV4-2 and TRBJ1-4; D gene ambiguous. The germline CDR1 and CDR2 sequences are LGHNA and YNFKEQ. The CDR3 has 17 amino acids. CDR3 residues: CANSQYREIATNEKLFF. The CDR3 DNA sequence: TGTGCCAACAGCCAATATCGGGAAATAGCAACTAATGAAAAACTGTTTTTT.

This clonotype has a handful of counts. V and J are TRBV12-3 or TRBV12-4 and TRBJ1-4; D may be TRBD1 (5 bases). Trimming took off 8 bases at V and 7 bases at J, with 14 bases between the two ends. The length of the CDR3 is 13 residues. The CDR3 loop is CASRPGGGEKLFF. CDR3 bases: TGTGCCAGCCGCCCTGGGGGAGGTGAAAAACTGTTTTTT.

CDR3 in amino acids: CASSSRQTWSTEQFF. For the CDR3, the DNA is TGTGCCAGCAGCTCTCGACAGACTTGGTCGACTGAGCAGTTCTTC. The chain couples TRBV3-1 to TRBJ2-1, with D tentatively TRBD1 (5 bases). Per the germline V gene, CDR1 is LGHDT and CDR2 is YNNKEL (reference sequence). V was pared by 5 bases and J by 9 bases, with 20 bases between. This CDR3 has 15 residues.

The genes are TRBV20-1 and TRBJ2-3; D call uncertain. The V gene's germline CDR1 is DFQATT and CDR2 SNEGSKA (reference sequence). Deletions cut 1 base from V and 0 bases from J, with 5 bases between. The CDR3 covers 13 residues. The CDR3 loop is CSARVSSTDTQYF. The DNA of the CDR3 is TGCAGTGCTAGAGTCTCAAGCACAGATACGCAGTATTTT.

V usage is TRBV20-1 and J usage is TRBJ2-1; 9 bases are a match to TRBD2. The CDR3 has 16 residues. Germline CDR1 reads DFQATT; CDR2 reads SNEGSKA (reference sequence). The J segment lost 8 bases and the V segment lost 1 base, leaving 12 bases of the junction unmatched. CDR3 DNA sequence: TGCAGTGCTAGAGGGAGCGGGGGGACCTTTTTGGATGAGCAGTTCTTC. Amino acids: CSARGSGGTFLDEQFF.

The chain recombines TRBV21-1 with TRBJ2-7; the table gives TRBD1 as D, unverified against the DNA. TRBV21-1 is listed as a pseudogene. The CDR3 runs 16 residues. The CDR3 sequence: CASSHRTGGLTYEQYF. The DNA of the CDR3 is TGTGCCAGCAGCCACAGGACAGGGGGCTTGACCTACGAGCAGTACTTC.

This clonotype was detected ten times or more. A much larger clone lies a single base off, so this may be a read error. The rearrangement joins TRBV7-2 to TRBJ2-5; D is unclear. Germline V CDR1 and CDR2: SGHTA, FQGNSA. The CDR3 contains 14 residues. Trimming took off 1 base at V and 11 bases at J, with 17 bases between the two ends. In DNA form, the CDR3 reads TGTGCCAGCAGCTTAGAAGGCTATGGGAATGAGCAGTACTTC. The encoded protein is CASSLEGYGNEQYF.